The sequence of this T cell receptor (beta chain) was determined in a study of identical twins. A note on this clonotype: Its specificity is not known.

Overall study findings and caveats: Among out-of-frame alpha sequences shared by twins, low generation probability occurred in excess. The study drew conclusions from cross-sectional statistical analysis, not from following the same donors.

TCRdb re-derived calls from the 5' RACE reads in MiXCR, one entry per CDR3 protein. In the table there are 1.5 million to 2 million distinct CDR3 sequences, under 35% of which are singletons. Germline V lookup: CDR1 MGHRA, CDR2 YSYEKL. V was clipped by 3 bases and J by 6 bases, with 8 bases between them. The CDR3 has 13 amino acids. The sequenced sample was cord blood. The source of this sequence is a newborn girl in good health. The chain joins TRBV4-1 to TRBJ1-4, with D hard to call. This CDR3 reads CASSQKPDEKLFF. CDR3 in DNA: TGCGCCAGCAGCCAGAAACCAGATGAAAAACTGTTTTTT.